What follows are 10 T cell receptor beta chains derived from one specimen sequenced in a study of technical replicates of blood from a few donors. The table came from immunoSEQ multiplex PCR; TCRdb's copy has only in-frame clones and leaves some out. The profile shows more than 15,000 clones, 82% of them singletons. The specimen sequenced was PBMCs. The receptor set was obtained from a human donor in good health. Some clones in this sample may be carry-over from other donors' samples.

The chain joins TRBV4-1 to TRBJ2-1, with 9 bases matching TRBD2. The CDR3 contains 20 residues. J gave up 0 bases and V 4 bases, and 16 bases lay outside the gene matches. The germline CDR1 and CDR2 sequences are MGHRA and YSYEKL. The CDR3 DNA sequence: TGCGCCAGCAGCCGTGAAAGCCCTAGCGGGACGATAAGCTCCTACAATGAGCAGTTCTTC. This gives the protein CASSRESPSGTISSYNEQFF.

The chain combines TRBV7-9 with TRBJ1-2; D might be TRBD1 (5 bases). CDR3 length equals 15 residues. Per the germline V gene, CDR1 is SEHNR and CDR2 is FQNEAQ (reference sequence). With 1 base removed from V and 3 bases from J, the gap between germline ends came to 12 bases. The CDR3 protein is CASSLGTRSHYGYTF. The CDR3 coding sequence is TGTGCCAGCAGCTTAGGGACAAGGTCCCACTATGGCTACACCTTC.

This clone was counted only a few times. The V gene is TRBV5-6, the J gene TRBJ1-5; D uncertain. The CDR3 spans 14 residues. V lost 0 bases and J 6 bases, leaving 10 bases between the germline ends. The germline CDR1 and CDR2 sequences are SGHDT and YYEEEE. CDR3 DNA: TGTGCCAGCAGCTTGGCGGGAGCAGGTCAGCCCCAGCATTTT. Protein: CASSLAGAGQPQHF.

This chain joins TRBV7-7 and TRBJ2-5; the D gene is possibly TRBD2 (6 bases). CDR3 length: 15 amino acids. Trimming stripped 2 bases from V and 5 bases from J, with 15 bases between. Germline V gives CDR1 SSHAT, CDR2 FNYEAQ (reference sequence). CDR3 amino acids: CASSLSAARGETQYF. The CDR3 DNA follows: TGTGCCAGCAGCTTATCGGCGGCCCGGGGGGAGACCCAGTACTTC.

The V gene is TRBV5-1, the J gene TRBJ2-6, with TRBD1 as a possible D gene (5 bases). The CDR3 is 17 residues long. V lost 0 bases, J lost 0 bases, and 10 bases lay in between. From germline, CDR1 is SGHRS and CDR2 YFSETQ. CDR3 loop: CASSLGQFLSGANVLTF. As DNA, the CDR3 is TGCGCCAGCAGCTTGGGACAGTTCCTCTCTGGGGCCAACGTCCTGACTTTC.

The chain has TRBV29-1 and TRBJ2-7; 9 bases fit TRBD1. Germline loops: CDR1 SQVTM, CDR2 ANQGSEA. Trimming took 6 bases from V and 1 from J; bases not matched to a gene: 4. This CDR3 has 13 amino acids. Written as DNA, the CDR3 is TGCAGCGTGTTAGGGACAGGGTCCTACGAGCAGTACTTC. Translation: CSVLGTGSYEQYF.

As concerns this clone: This specimen includes other DNA sequences encoding the same CDR3. The gene calls are TRBV9 and TRBJ1-5; tentative D call: TRBD1 (5 bases). Trimming took 0 bases from V and 5 from J, leaving 9 bases between them. The CDR3 loop spans 14 amino acids. CDR1 and CDR2 from the germline V gene are SGDLS and YYNGEE. Here the CDR3 DNA reads TGTGCCAGCAGCGTAGGTCTAGGGGATCAGCCCCAGCATTTT. Translation gives CASSVGLGDQPQHF.

This clone was found a few times. The chain joins TRBV6-4 to TRBJ2-2; 9 bases agree with TRBD1. The germline gives CDR1 MRHNA, CDR2 SNTAGT. The CDR3 contains 16 residues. V lost 3 bases, J lost 5 bases, and 7 bases stayed unmatched. CDR3 sequence reads: CASSEGGQGITGELFF. The CDR3 nucleotides are TGTGCCAGCAGTGAAGGGGGACAGGGCATTACCGGGGAGCTGTTTTTT.

This clone was picked up one time. The rearrangement joins TRBV29-1 to TRBJ1-2; D is undetermined. Looked up from germline, CDR1 is SQVTM and CDR2 is ANQGSEA. The CDR3 length is 13 residues. With 2 bases removed from V and 1 base from J, the gap between germline ends came to 8 bases. CDR3 region: CSVEIQRNYGYTF. CDR3 DNA: TGCAGCGTTGAAATCCAGCGTAACTATGGCTACACCTTC. The whole variable domain, remainder taken from reference TRBV29-1 and TRBJ1-2, is SAVISQKPSRDICQRGTSLTIQCQVDSQVTMMFWYRQQPGQSLTLIATANQGSEATYESGFVIDKFPISRPNLTFSTLTVSNMSPEDSSIYLCSVEIQRNYGYTFGSGTRLTVV.

This clone has a single count. The chain has TRBV30 and TRBJ1-1, with 11 bases matching TRBD1. There are 13 residues in the CDR3. The germline gives CDR1 GTSNPN, CDR2 SVGIG (reference sequence). Trimming removed 5 bases from V and 11 bases from J; junction bases left unmatched: 10. The CDR3 region has the DNA TGTGCCTGGCTCAGATCGGGACAGGGGGGGGCTTTCTTT. Amino acids: CAWLRSGQGGAFF. Using reference TRBV30 and TRBJ1-1 for the parts outside the CDR3, the full variable domain is SQTIHQWPATLVQPVGSPLSLECTVEGTSNPNLYWYRQAAGRGLQLLFYSVGIGQISSEVPQNLSASRPQDRQFILSSKKLLLSDSGFYLCAWLRSGQGGAFFGQGTRLTVV.